The 13 T cell receptor beta chains below were found in one sample sequenced in a study of T cell repertoires in cytomegalovirus infection. TCRdb independently ran MiXCR on the reads; one entry per CDR3 protein. The sample has around 530,000 distinct CDR3 sequences, about a quarter seen once. The sample taken for sequencing was PBMCs. These receptors came from a human donor in good health (CMV status not recorded). Some clones in this sample may be carry-over from other donors' samples.

V is TRBV19 and J is TRBJ2-7; D possibly matches TRBD1 or TRBD2 (5 bases each). From germline, CDR1 is LNHDA and CDR2 SQIVND (reference sequence). This CDR3 comprises 10 residues. This CDR3 reads CASSAPGTPV. The CDR3 nucleotides read TGTGCCAGTAGTGCCCCCGGGACCCCCGTC.

The J gene is TRBJ2-7, the V gene TRBV4-1, with D uncertain. In germline, CDR1 is MGHRA, CDR2 YSYEKL. CDR3 length: 15 residues. Trimming stripped 0 bases from V and 3 bases from J, with 12 bases between. DNA of the CDR3: TGCGCCAGCAGCCAAGATAATGGGCGGAACTACGAGCAGTACTTC. It translates to CASSQDNGRNYEQYF.

The genes are TRBV11-2 and TRBJ2-1; 8 bases are a match to TRBD2. This CDR3 contains 16 residues. The V gene end was trimmed by 5 bases and the J gene end by 7 bases; junction bases not matched to a gene: 13. CDR1 and CDR2 from the germline V gene are SGHAT and FQNNGV. In DNA form, the CDR3 reads TGTGCCAGCAGCATGGGAGGTAGCGGGATTGTTAATGAGCAGTTCTTC. Translating gives CASSMGGSGIVNEQFF.

In its sample, this clonotype was seen many times. The chain combines TRBV6-5 with TRBJ2-1; 11 nucleotides agree with TRBD2. Germline CDR1 reads MNHEY; CDR2 reads SVGAGI. With 4 bases clipped from V and 4 bases from J, the junction kept 3 bases outside the gene matches. The CDR3 covers 15 residues. The CDR3 loop reads CASSLAGGGYNEQFF. The CDR3 bases are TGTGCCAGCAGTTTAGCGGGAGGGGGTTACAATGAGCAGTTCTTC.

J is TRBJ2-7 and V is TRBV28, with TRBD1 as a possible D gene (5 bases). The length of the CDR3 is 15 residues. Germline V gene lookup returns CDR1 MDHEN and CDR2 SYDVKM. V lost 7 bases, J lost 6 bases, and 22 bases lay in between. CDR3 amino acids: CASIVSAGQGGEQYF. Here the CDR3 DNA reads TGTGCCAGCATCGTCTCCGCCGGGCAGGGTGGCGAGCAGTACTTC.

This clonotype was recorded many times. This sequence joins TRBV7-2 and TRBJ2-7, with D uncertain. The CDR3 is made up of 13 amino acids. V shed 3 bases and J shed 2 bases, with 8 bases lying between them. Germline V gene lookup returns CDR1 SGHTA and CDR2 FQGNSA. The CDR3 region is CASSLVETYEQYF. In DNA form, the CDR3 reads TGTGCCAGCAGCTTGGTTGAAACCTACGAGCAGTACTTC.

This rearrangement joins TRBV6-2 or TRBV6-3 to TRBJ2-1; D possibly corresponds to TRBD2 (6 bases). The ends were cut back, 5 bases at V and 0 bases at J, with 11 bases in the middle. The germline CDR1 and CDR2 sequences are MNHEY and SVGEGT. The CDR3 consists of 15 residues. The CDR3 nucleotides read TGTGCCAGCAGTGGAGCGGGCCCCTCCTACAATGAGCAGTTCTTC. This translates into CASSGAGPSYNEQFF.

This clonotype occurred a few times. The chain is built from TRBV11-2 and TRBJ2-3; TRBD1 agrees at 8 bases. J gave up 5 bases and V 4 bases, and 8 bases lay outside the gene matches. Germline loops: CDR1 SGHAT, CDR2 FQNNGV. The CDR3 loop spans 15 amino acids. The DNA of the CDR3 is TGTGCCAGCAGCTACGGACAGGGCGGGGTAGATACGCAGTATTTT. Translation gives CASSYGQGGVDTQYF.

This chain joins TRBV11-2 and TRBJ2-1, with 12 nucleotides matching TRBD2. Germline V gene lookup returns CDR1 SGHAT and CDR2 FQNNGV. Trimming cost V 5 bases and J 3 bases; bases outside gene matches: 5. The CDR3 has 16 residues. The DNA for the CDR3 is TGTGCCAGCAGCCCCCGGACTAGCGGGATCTACAATGAGCAGTTCTTC. It is translated as CASSPRTSGIYNEQFF.

This clonotype was seen many times. V usage is TRBV12-3 or TRBV12-4 and J usage is TRBJ2-2; possible D gene TRBD2, 6 bases. The length of the CDR3 is 14 residues. Trimming shortened V by 7 bases and J by 1 base, and 10 bases separated the two germline ends. CDR3 loop: CASKGLLNTGELFF. The CDR3 DNA sequence: TGTGCCAGCAAGGGACTTTTGAACACCGGGGAGCTGTTTTTT.

This clonotype was seen at least ten times. The gene calls are TRBV7-2 and TRBJ1-2; 7 nucleotides agree with TRBD1. Looked up from germline, CDR1 is SGHTA and CDR2 is FQGNSA. The CDR3 totals 15 residues. The V segment lost 7 bases and the J segment 8 bases; nucleotides outside the gene matches: 16. The CDR3: CASTLLWDRDVGYTF. The CDR3 DNA reads as TGTGCCAGCACCCTTCTCTGGGACAGAGACGTGGGCTACACCTTC.

This clonotype appeared once. This sequence may be a read error, since a much larger clone differs from it by one base. The V and J genes are TRBV7-2 and TRBJ1-2, with 12 bases that match TRBD1. The germline gives CDR1 SGHTA, CDR2 FQGNSA. The CDR3 sequence is 16 residues long. CDR3 protein: CASSLDGTGGNYGDTF. CDR3 DNA: TGTGCCAGCAGCTTAGACGGGACAGGGGGCAACTATGGCGACACCTTC.

The chain uses TRBV6-1 and TRBJ1-4; D is unresolved. Germline V gene data show CDR1 as MNHNS and CDR2 as SASEGT. This CDR3 is built from 15 residues. V lost 0 bases, J lost 5 bases, and 10 bases lay in between. CDR3 sequence (DNA): TGTGCCAGCAGTGAAGCGCCCGTCACCAATGAAAAACTGTTTTTT. It is translated as CASSEAPVTNEKLFF.